Each of the 27 T cell receptor beta chains below was sequenced from the same sample in a study of OX40 agonist ivuxolimab in advanced cancers. Measured with immunoSEQ multiplex PCR; TCRdb has only the in-frame clones, and not every one. There are tens of thousands of clones in the sample; 80% to 90% occur only once, and less than 5.5% lies in the top ten. Sequencing was performed on CD4+ or CD8+ T cells sorted from blood, taken in a trial of the OX40 agonist ivuxolimab. The receptors come from an adult with an advanced solid tumor such as melanoma, head and neck, liver or kidney cancer.

The rearrangement links TRBV5-5 to TRBJ2-5; D gene unclear. The CDR3 is 12 amino acids. Germline CDR1 and CDR2: SGHKS and YYEKEE (reference sequence). V lost 0 bases and J 4 bases, leaving 4 bases between the germline ends. In DNA, the CDR3 is TGTGCCAGCAGCTTGGTTGGAGAGACCCAGTACTTC. As protein: CASSLVGETQYF.

The chain carries TRBV6-5 and TRBJ2-7; no reliable D call. This CDR3 has 14 residues. CDR1 and CDR2 from the germline V gene are MNHEY and SVGAGI. The V gene lost 0 bases and the J gene lost 6 bases, with 12 bases spanning the gap. CDR3 coding DNA: TGTGCCAGCAGTTACTCCAGGACCCTCGGCGAGCAGTACTTC. It encodes CASSYSRTLGEQYF.

In nucleotides, the CDR3 is TGTGCCAGCAGCACCGACAGGGCAAACACCGGGGAGCTGTTTTTT. Its translation: CASSTDRANTGELFF. V gene TRBV28 combines with J gene TRBJ2-2, with 7 nucleotides matching TRBD1. V dropped 6 bases and J dropped 2; count of bases not matched to a gene: 6. The CDR3 has 15 residues. CDR1 and CDR2 from the germline V gene are MDHEN and SYDVKM.

The J gene is TRBJ1-1, the V gene TRBV7-2; a possible D gene is TRBD1 (5 bases). This CDR3 comprises 12 residues. Per the germline V gene, CDR1 is SGHTA and CDR2 is FQGNSA. Trimming removed 1 base at V and 9 bases at J, with 9 bases between. In DNA, the CDR3 is TGTGCCAGCAGCTTAGAAGGGGTACAAGCTTTCTTT. This translates into CASSLEGVQAFF.

The chain is built from TRBV5-4 and TRBJ1-2, with D possibly being TRBD1 (6 bases). CDR1 is SGHNT, CDR2 YYREEE, per germline (reference sequence). The CDR3 contains 15 residues. Trimming left V 10 bases short and J 4 bases short, with 23 bases between. In nucleotides, the CDR3 is TGTGCCTACCTGCTGGGAAGGGGGAAGGGCTATGGCTACACCTTC. Translated, it gives CAYLLGRGKGYGYTF.

The rearrangement uses TRBV11-1 and TRBJ2-5; D call uncertain. The J call may be faulty, since TRBJ2-7 better matches the DNA end. The CDR3 contains 14 residues. The germline CDR1 and CDR2 sequences are SGHAT and FQDESV (reference sequence). Here the CDR3 reads CASSLRRNSYEQYF. CDR3 bases: TGTGCCAGCAGCTTAAGGCGGAATTCCTACGAGCAGTACTTC.

This chain joins TRBV7-6 and TRBJ2-1; D might be TRBD2 (6 bases). The V end lost 1 base, the J end lost 7 bases, and 14 bases lay between the germline ends. Germline V gene lookup returns CDR1 SGHVS and CDR2 FNYEAQ. This CDR3 has 15 residues. Here the CDR3 DNA reads TGTGCCAGCAGCTTAGATAGGTCGAGCGGGAATGAGCAGTTCTTC. Translated: CASSLDRSSGNEQFF.

V gene TRBV7-2 combines with J gene TRBJ2-7; TRBD1 matches 10 bases. The trim removed 5 bases at V and 4 bases at J, leaving 8 bases unmatched. The CDR3 is made up of 15 amino acids. Germline CDR1 reads SGHTA; CDR2 reads FQGNSA. The CDR3 DNA reads TGTGCCAGCAGCCCCTTCCCGGGACAGGGGTACGAGCAGTACTTC. Residues: CASSPFPGQGYEQYF.

The chain carries TRBV19 and TRBJ1-5, with TRBD1 matching over 8 bases. Germline V CDR1 and CDR2: LNHDA, SQIVND (reference sequence). The CDR3 consists of 16 residues. V lost 7 bases, J lost 0 bases, and 8 bases stayed unmatched. CDR3 DNA sequence: TGTGCCAGTAACCCAGACAGGGGAAGTAGCAATCAGCCCCAGCATTTT. Translated, it gives CASNPDRGSSNQPQHF.

This clone showed up just a few times. The chain combines TRBV28 with TRBJ2-5; D is ambiguous. The CDR3 totals 13 residues. Trimming removed 5 bases from V and 3 bases from J, with 10 bases in between. Germline assignment: CDR1 MDHEN and CDR2 SYDVKM. The CDR3 is CASSDWLEETQYF. In DNA form, the CDR3 reads TGTGCCAGCAGTGACTGGCTGGAAGAGACCCAGTACTTC.

The genes are TRBV4-1 and TRBJ1-2; 9 nucleotides match TRBD1. V lost 3 bases and J lost 8; bases outside the gene matches: 7. Germline V gives CDR1 MGHRA, CDR2 YSYEKL. The CDR3 contains 14 residues. The CDR3 is CASSQSYRGLGYTF. The CDR3 bases are TGCGCCAGCAGCCAGTCCTACAGGGGGCTGGGCTACACCTTC.

This sequence joins TRBV19 and TRBJ1-1, with 10 bases fitting TRBD1. The CDR3 is 13 amino acids. V was clipped by 7 bases and J by 5 bases; unmatched bases: 4. In germline, CDR1 is LNHDA, CDR2 SQIVND (reference sequence). For the CDR3, the DNA is TGTGCCAGTATTGACAGGGGGCGGACTGAAGCTTTCTTT. Its translation is CASIDRGRTEAFF.

On this clone: The same CDR3 is also encoded by other DNA sequences in this sample. This chain joins TRBV10-1 and TRBJ2-5; 7 positions agree with TRBD2. The CDR3 totals 16 residues. With V trimmed by 5 bases and J by 1 base, 10 bases remained unmatched. The germline V gene has CDR1 WNHNN and CDR2 SYGVQD (reference sequence). The CDR3 sequence is CASSPRGSGFQETQYF. As DNA, the CDR3 is TGCGCCAGCAGTCCCCGGGGTAGCGGGTTCCAAGAGACCCAGTACTTC.

The chain has TRBV28 and TRBJ1-1, with D possibly being TRBD1 (5 bases). Germline V gene lookup returns CDR1 MDHEN and CDR2 SYDVKM. The CDR3 consists of 13 residues. The germline V and J ends were trimmed by 9 bases and 1 base, with 12 bases remaining between them. In DNA form, the CDR3 reads TGTGCCAGTCGAAGGGGAGGGAACACTGAAGCTTTCTTT. It is translated as CASRRGGNTEAFF.

V and J are TRBV19 and TRBJ1-2; possible D gene TRBD1, 5 bases. Germline assignment: CDR1 LNHDA and CDR2 SQIVND (reference sequence). The CDR3 has 16 amino acids. Deletions cut 4 bases from V and 5 bases from J, with 20 bases between. This CDR3 is CASSTIGTAGNYGYTF. The CDR3 DNA sequence: TGTGCCAGTAGTACTATTGGGACGGCAGGGAATTATGGCTACACCTTC.

V gene TRBV7-2 combines with J gene TRBJ2-7; 9 bases agree with TRBD2. The germline V gene has CDR1 SGHTA and CDR2 FQGNSA. CDR3 length equals 15 residues. V was pared by 4 bases and J by 7 bases, with 11 bases of the junction left unmatched. The DNA of the CDR3 is TGTGCCAGCAGCTCGTCCGGGCTAGCGGGAAGTGAGCAGTACTTC. It encodes CASSSSGLAGSEQYF. The variable domain in full, completed from reference TRBV7-2 and TRBJ2-7, reads GAGVSQSPSNKVTEKGKDVELRCDPISGHTALYWYRQSLGQGLEFLIYFQGNSAPDKSGLPSDRFSAERTGGSVSTLTIQRTQQEDSAVYLCASSSSGLAGSEQYFGPGTRLTVT.

In its sample, this clone was seen a few times. This sequence joins TRBV6-4 and TRBJ2-2; no clear D. Per the germline V gene, CDR1 is MRHNA and CDR2 is SNTAGT. Trimming shortened V by 4 bases and J by 3 bases, and 6 bases separated the two germline ends. This CDR3 is 13 amino acids long. The CDR3 DNA reads TGTGCCAGCAGTGGGGCAGACACCGGGGAGCTGTTTTTT. This encodes CASSGADTGELFF.

This clone was seen a few times. V gene TRBV7-9 combines with J gene TRBJ2-1; the D gene is possibly TRBD2 (6 bases). Germline V gene sequence: CDR1 SEHNR, CDR2 FQNEAQ (reference sequence). V lost 2 bases, J lost 13 bases, and 12 bases lay in between. The CDR3 is 12 amino acids. As DNA, the CDR3 is TGTGCCAGCAGCTTATATAGCGGAGACCAGTTCTTC. It specifies CASSLYSGDQFF.

V gene TRBV7-6 combines with J gene TRBJ2-1; D not resolved. The V and J ends lost 1 base and 6 bases respectively, with 4 bases between them. The CDR3 has 12 residues. Germline CDR1 is SGHVS and CDR2 is FNYEAQ. The CDR3 nucleotides are TGTGCCAGCAGCTTAGGAACCAATGAGCAGTTCTTC. It codes for CASSLGTNEQFF. Together with reference TRBV7-6 and TRBJ2-1, the CDR3 gives the full variable domain: GAGVSQSPRYKVTKRGQDVALRCDPISGHVSLYWYRQALGQGPEFLTYFNYEAQQDKSGLPNDRFSAERPEGSISTLTIQRTEQRDSAMYRCASSLGTNEQFFGPGTRLTVL.

This clone was seen a handful of times. The chain has TRBV2 and TRBJ2-4; tentatively, D is TRBD1 (6 bases). The CDR3 has 12 amino acids. Germline V gives CDR1 SNHLY, CDR2 FYNNEI. Trimming cost V 6 bases and J 8 bases, with 11 bases left between them. The CDR3 region has the DNA TGTGCCAGCAGGGACAGCCTGGACATTCAGTACTTC. This sequence encodes CASRDSLDIQYF.

The rearrangement links TRBV29-1 to TRBJ2-1; 8 bases agree with TRBD2. V dropped 7 bases and J dropped 4; count of bases not matched to a gene: 18. Looked up from germline, CDR1 is SQVTM and CDR2 is ANQGSEA. The CDR3 runs 17 residues. The CDR3 bases are TGCAGCGGGAACGGACTGGAAGCGGGGGACATATACAATGAGCAGTTCTTC. It is translated as CSGNGLEAGDIYNEQFF.

The chain uses TRBV7-3 and TRBJ2-1; 7 bases match TRBD1. Trimming took 4 bases from V and 1 from J; bases not matched to a gene: 4. Germline V CDR1 and CDR2: SGHTA, FQGTGA. The CDR3 loop spans 15 amino acids. The CDR3 sequence is CASSSTGISYNEQFF. The CDR3 coding sequence is TGTGCCAGCAGCTCGACAGGGATTTCCTACAATGAGCAGTTCTTC.

V usage is TRBV5-1 and J usage is TRBJ2-3; D ambiguous. V lost 5 bases, J lost 2 bases, and 12 bases lay in between. The CDR3 spans 14 residues. Germline V lookup: CDR1 SGHRS, CDR2 YFSETQ. Here the CDR3 reads CASRSGLDTDTQYF. For the CDR3, the DNA is TGCGCCAGCAGATCCGGGCTTGACACAGATACGCAGTATTTT.

V is TRBV18 and J is TRBJ2-1; 8 nucleotides line up with TRBD1. V dropped 5 bases and J dropped 5; count of bases not matched to a gene: 8. The CDR3 consists of 15 residues. The germline gives CDR1 KGHSH, CDR2 LQKENI. The CDR3 sequence is CASSADRDPHNEQFF. CDR3 DNA: TGTGCCAGCTCAGCGGACAGGGACCCCCACAATGAGCAGTTCTTC. Together with reference TRBV18 and TRBJ2-1, the CDR3 gives the full variable domain: NAGVMQNPRHLVRRRGQEARLRCSPMKGHSHVYWYRQLPEEGLKFMVYLQKENIIDESGMPKERFSAEFPKEGPSILRIQQVVRGDSAAYFCASSADRDPHNEQFFGPGTRLTVL.

The chain has TRBV6-6 and TRBJ2-2; 8 positions match TRBD2. Looked up from germline, CDR1 is MNHNY and CDR2 is SVGAGI (reference sequence). The CDR3 loop spans 15 amino acids. The ends lost 2 bases at V and 7 bases at J; junction bases unmatched: 6. The CDR3 region is CASSYGASGFGELFF. The CDR3 nucleotides are TGTGCCAGCAGTTACGGTGCTAGCGGGTTCGGGGAGCTGTTTTTT.

The rearrangement uses TRBV11-2 and TRBJ2-1, with D perhaps assigned TRBD1 or TRBD2 (6 bases each). Trimming took off 0 bases at V and 5 bases at J, with 11 bases between the two ends. Germline V gene data show CDR1 as SGHAT and CDR2 as FQNNGV. The CDR3 spans 15 residues. For the CDR3, the DNA is TGTGCCAGCAGCTTAGATCGAGGGGGGAACAATGAGCAGTTCTTC. Translated, it gives CASSLDRGGNNEQFF.

V gene TRBV7-3 combines with J gene TRBJ2-7; D remains ambiguous. This CDR3 is built from 13 residues. Germline CDR1 reads SGHTA; CDR2 reads FQGTGA. Trimming left V 2 bases short and J 5 bases short, with 10 bases between. The CDR3 here is CASSLSGRDEQYF. The CDR3 DNA reads as TGTGCCAGCAGCTTATCCGGCCGAGACGAGCAGTACTTC.